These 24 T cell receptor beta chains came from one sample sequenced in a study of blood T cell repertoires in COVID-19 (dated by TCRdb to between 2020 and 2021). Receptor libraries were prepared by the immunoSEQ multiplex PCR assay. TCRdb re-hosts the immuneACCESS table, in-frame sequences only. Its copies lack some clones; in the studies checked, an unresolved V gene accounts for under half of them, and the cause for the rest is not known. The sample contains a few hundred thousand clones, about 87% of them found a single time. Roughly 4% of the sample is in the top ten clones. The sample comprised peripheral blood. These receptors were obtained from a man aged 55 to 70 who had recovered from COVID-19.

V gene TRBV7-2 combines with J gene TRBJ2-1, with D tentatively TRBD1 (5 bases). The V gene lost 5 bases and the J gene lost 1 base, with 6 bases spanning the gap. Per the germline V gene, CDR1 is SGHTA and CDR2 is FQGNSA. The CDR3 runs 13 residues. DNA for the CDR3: TGTGCCAGCAGCCGACAGTCCTACAATGAGCAGTTCTTC. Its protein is CASSRQSYNEQFF.

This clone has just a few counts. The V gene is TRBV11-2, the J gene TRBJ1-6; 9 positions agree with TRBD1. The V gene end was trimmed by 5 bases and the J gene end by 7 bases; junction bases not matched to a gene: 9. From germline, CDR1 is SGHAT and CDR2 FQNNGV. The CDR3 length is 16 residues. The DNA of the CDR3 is TGTGCCAGCAGCCCTACCGCTGGGACAGGGAATTCACCCCTCCACTTT. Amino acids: CASSPTAGTGNSPLHF.

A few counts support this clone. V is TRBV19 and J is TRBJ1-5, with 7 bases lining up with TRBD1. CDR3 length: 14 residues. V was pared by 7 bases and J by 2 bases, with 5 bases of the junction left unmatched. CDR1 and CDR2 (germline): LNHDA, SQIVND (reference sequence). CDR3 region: CASTHGTGNQPQHF. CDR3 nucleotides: TGTGCCAGTACCCACGGGACAGGCAATCAGCCCCAGCATTTT. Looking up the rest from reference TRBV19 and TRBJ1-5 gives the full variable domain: DGGITQSPKYLFRKEGQNVTLSCEQNLNHDAMYWYRQDPGQGLRLIYYSQIVNDFQKGDIAEGYSVSREKKESFPLTVTSAQKNPTAFYLCASTHGTGNQPQHFGDGTRLSIL.

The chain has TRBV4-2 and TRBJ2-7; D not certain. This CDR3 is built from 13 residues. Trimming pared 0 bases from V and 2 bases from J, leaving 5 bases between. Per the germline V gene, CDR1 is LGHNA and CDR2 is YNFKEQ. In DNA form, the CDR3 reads TGTGCCAGCAGCCAAGAACTGACCTACGAGCAGTACTTC. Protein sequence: CASSQELTYEQYF.

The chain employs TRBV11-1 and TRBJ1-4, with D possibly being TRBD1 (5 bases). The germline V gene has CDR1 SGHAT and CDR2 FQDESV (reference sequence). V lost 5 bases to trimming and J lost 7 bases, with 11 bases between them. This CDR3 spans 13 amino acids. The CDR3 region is CASSNRRGEKLFF. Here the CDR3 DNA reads TGTGCCAGCAGCAACAGAAGGGGTGAAAAACTGTTTTTT.

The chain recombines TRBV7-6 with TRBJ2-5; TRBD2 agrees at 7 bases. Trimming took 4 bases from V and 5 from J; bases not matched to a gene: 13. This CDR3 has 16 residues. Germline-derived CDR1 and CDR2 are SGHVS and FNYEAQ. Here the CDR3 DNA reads TGTGCCAGCAGCTCACTCCCCCGCGGGGGTGGGGAGACCCAGTACTTC. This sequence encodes CASSSLPRGGGETQYF. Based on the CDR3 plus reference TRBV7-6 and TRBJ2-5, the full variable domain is GAGVSQSPRYKVTKRGQDVALRCDPISGHVSLYWYRQALGQGPEFLTYFNYEAQQDKSGLPNDRFSAERPEGSISTLTIQRTEQRDSAMYRCASSSLPRGGGETQYFGPGTRLLVL.

CDR3 residues: CASSGRGENSPLHF. For the CDR3, the DNA is TGTGCCAGCAGCGGTAGGGGTGAAAATTCACCCCTCCACTTT. V is TRBV9 and J is TRBJ1-6; D possibly corresponds to TRBD1 (5 bases). The CDR3 is made up of 14 amino acids. With 3 bases removed from V and 7 bases from J, the gap between germline ends came to 11 bases. Germline lookup yields CDR1 SGDLS and CDR2 YYNGEE.

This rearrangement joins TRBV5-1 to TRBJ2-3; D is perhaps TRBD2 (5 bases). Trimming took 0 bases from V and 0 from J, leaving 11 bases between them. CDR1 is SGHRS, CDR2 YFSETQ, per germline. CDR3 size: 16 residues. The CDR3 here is CASSLGLAGSTDTQYF. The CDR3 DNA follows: TGCGCCAGCAGCTTGGGGCTAGCAGGAAGCACAGATACGCAGTATTTT.

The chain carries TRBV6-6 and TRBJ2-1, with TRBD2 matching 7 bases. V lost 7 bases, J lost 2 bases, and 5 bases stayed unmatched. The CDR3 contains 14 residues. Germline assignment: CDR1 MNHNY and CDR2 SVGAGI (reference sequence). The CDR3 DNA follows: TGTGCCAGCATGTGGGCGGGGGCCTACAATGAGCAGTTCTTC. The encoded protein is CASMWAGAYNEQFF.

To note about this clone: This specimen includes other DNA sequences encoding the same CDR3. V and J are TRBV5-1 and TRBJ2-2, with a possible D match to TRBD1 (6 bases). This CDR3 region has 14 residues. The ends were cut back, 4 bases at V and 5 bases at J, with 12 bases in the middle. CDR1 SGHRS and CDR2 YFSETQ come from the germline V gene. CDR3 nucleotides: TGCGCCAGCAGCCCGCCGACAGGTACCGGGGAGCTGTTTTTT. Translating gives CASSPPTGTGELFF. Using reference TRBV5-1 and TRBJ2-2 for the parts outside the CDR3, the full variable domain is KAGVTQTPRYLIKTRGQQVTLSCSPISGHRSVSWYQQTPGQGLQFLFEYFSETQRNKGNFPGRFSGRQFSNSRSEMNVSTLELGDSALYLCASSPPTGTGELFFGEGSRLTVL.

CDR3 bases: TGTGCCAGCAGTTACTCGATATGGGACAACGAGGCCTACGAGCAGTACTTC. Protein: CASSYSIWDNEAYEQYF. V gene TRBV6-2 or TRBV6-3 combines with J gene TRBJ2-7, with D perhaps TRBD1 (6 bases). CDR3 length: 17 residues. The germline V gene encodes CDR1 MNHEY and CDR2 SVGEGT. V gave up 0 bases and J gave up 2 bases, with 17 bases separating them.

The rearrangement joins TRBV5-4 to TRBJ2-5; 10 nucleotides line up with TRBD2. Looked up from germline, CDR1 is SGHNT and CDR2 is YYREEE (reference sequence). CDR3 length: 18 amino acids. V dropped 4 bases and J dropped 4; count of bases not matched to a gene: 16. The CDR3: CASSPPGASGGRRETQYF. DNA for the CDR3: TGTGCCAGCAGCCCCCCGGGGGCTAGCGGGGGCAGAAGAGAGACCCAGTACTTC.

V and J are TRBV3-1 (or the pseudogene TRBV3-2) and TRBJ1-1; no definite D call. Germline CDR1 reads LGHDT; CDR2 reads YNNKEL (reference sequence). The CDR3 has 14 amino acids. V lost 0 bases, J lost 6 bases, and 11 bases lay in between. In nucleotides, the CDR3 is TGTGCCAGCAGCCAAGACCCCTATTACGCTGAAGCTTTCTTT. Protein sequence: CASSQDPYYAEAFF.

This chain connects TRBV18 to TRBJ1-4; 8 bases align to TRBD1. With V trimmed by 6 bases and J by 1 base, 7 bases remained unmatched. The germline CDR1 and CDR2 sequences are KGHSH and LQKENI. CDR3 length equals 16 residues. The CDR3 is CASSVDRVGTNEKLFF. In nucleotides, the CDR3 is TGTGCCAGCTCGGTGGACAGGGTCGGAACTAATGAAAAACTGTTTTTT.

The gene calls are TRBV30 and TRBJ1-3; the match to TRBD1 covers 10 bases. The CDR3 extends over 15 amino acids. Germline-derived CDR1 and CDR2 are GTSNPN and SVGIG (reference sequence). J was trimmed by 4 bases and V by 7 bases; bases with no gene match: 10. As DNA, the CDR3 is TGTGCCTCCGCCACCGGGACAGGGGTCGGAAACACCATATATTTT. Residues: CASATGTGVGNTIYF.

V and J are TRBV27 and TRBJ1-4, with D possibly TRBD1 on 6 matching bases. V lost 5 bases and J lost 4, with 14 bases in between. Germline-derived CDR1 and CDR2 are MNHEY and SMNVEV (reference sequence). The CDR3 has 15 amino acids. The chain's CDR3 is CASSSFGQSNEKLFF. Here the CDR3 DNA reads TGTGCCAGCAGTAGTTTCGGACAGAGTAATGAAAAACTGTTTTTT.

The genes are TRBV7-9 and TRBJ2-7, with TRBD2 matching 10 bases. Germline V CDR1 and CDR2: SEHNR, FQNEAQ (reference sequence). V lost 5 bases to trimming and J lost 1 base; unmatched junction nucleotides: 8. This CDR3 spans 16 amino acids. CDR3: CASSAPLAGFSYEQYF. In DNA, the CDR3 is TGTGCCAGCAGCGCCCCACTAGCGGGGTTTTCCTACGAGCAGTACTTC.

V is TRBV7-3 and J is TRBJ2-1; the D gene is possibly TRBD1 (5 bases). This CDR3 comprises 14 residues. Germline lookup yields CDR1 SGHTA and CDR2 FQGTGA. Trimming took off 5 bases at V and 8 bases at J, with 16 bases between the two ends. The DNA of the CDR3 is TGTGCCAGCAGCCTCCAGGGAATGGGCGATGAGCAGTTCTTC. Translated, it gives CASSLQGMGDEQFF.

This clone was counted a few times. The CDR3 bases are TGTGCCAGCAGCGAGCTCTTAGGACAGGATGAAAAACTGTTTTTT. It encodes CASSELLGQDEKLFF. The chain recombines TRBV6-5 with TRBJ1-4, with 7 positions matching TRBD1. The CDR3 contains 15 residues. Germline V gene lookup returns CDR1 MNHEY and CDR2 SVGAGI. J was trimmed by 6 bases and V by 6 bases; bases with no gene match: 10.

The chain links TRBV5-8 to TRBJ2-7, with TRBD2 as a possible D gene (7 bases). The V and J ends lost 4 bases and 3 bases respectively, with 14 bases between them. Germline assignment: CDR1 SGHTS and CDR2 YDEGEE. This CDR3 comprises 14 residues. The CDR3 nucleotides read TGTGCCAGCAGCCCGGCCGGGGGGCTCTACGAGCAGTACTTC. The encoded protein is CASSPAGGLYEQYF.

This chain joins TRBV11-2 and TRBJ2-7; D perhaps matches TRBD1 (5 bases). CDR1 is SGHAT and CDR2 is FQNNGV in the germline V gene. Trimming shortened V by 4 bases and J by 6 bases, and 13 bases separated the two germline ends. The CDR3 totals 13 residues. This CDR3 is CASSSRGAVEQYF. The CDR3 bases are TGTGCCAGCAGCTCTAGGGGTGCTGTCGAGCAGTACTTC.

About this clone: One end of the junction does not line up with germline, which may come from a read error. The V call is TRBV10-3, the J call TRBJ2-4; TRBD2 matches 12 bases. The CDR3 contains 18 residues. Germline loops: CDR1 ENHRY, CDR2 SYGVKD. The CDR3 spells CAIRDGLAGGPGGGIQYF. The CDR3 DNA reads TGTGCCATCCGTGATGGCCTAGCGGGGGGGCCGGGGGGGGGCATTCAGTACTTC.

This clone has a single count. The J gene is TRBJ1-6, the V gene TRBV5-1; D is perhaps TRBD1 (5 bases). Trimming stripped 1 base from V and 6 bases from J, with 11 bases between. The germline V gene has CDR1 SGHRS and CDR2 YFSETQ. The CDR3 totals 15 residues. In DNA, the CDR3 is TGCGCCAGCAGCTTGTACTTTCAGGGTAATTCACCCCTCCACTTT. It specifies CASSLYFQGNSPLHF.

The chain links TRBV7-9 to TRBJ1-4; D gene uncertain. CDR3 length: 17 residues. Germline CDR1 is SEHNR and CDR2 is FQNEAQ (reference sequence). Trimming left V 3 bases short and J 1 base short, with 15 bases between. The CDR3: CASSFEAPSVTNEKLFF. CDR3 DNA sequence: TGTGCCAGCAGCTTTGAGGCCCCCTCGGTAACTAATGAAAAACTGTTTTTT.